The 29 T cell receptor beta chains presented below share a single source sample, sequenced in a study of T cell clonality in common variable immunodeficiency. Study results and limitations: Fewer deletions and N-nucleotide insertions were reportedly seen in common variable immunodeficiency TCR beta sequences.

Using immunoSEQ multiplex PCR, the repertoire was profiled, and TCRdb retains in-frame clones only, with some absent. Listed for the sample are under 25,000 clones, none seen a single time. No antigen has been identified for these receptors. Specimen: peripheral blood mononuclear cells. The receptors stem from a human donor with common variable immunodeficiency.

Concerning this clone: The CDR3 end falls 3 residues outside the read, so it is completed with the germline J gene. The chain combines TRBV6-2 or TRBV6-3 with TRBJ2-7; D is perhaps TRBD1 (5 bases). Germline V gene sequence: CDR1 MNHEY, CDR2 SVGEGT. There are 13 residues in the CDR3. The V gene lost 8 bases and the J gene lost 2 bases, with 13 bases spanning the gap. The CDR3: CASASRVAYEQYF. The CDR3 bases that were read are TGTGCCAGCGCGAGCAGGGTGGCCTACGAG.

With regard to this clone: The CDR3 end lies 3 residues beyond the end of the read and is filled in from the germline J gene. The genes are TRBV2 and TRBJ2-7; 7 nucleotides align to TRBD1. The V and J ends lost 1 base and 5 bases, in that order; junction bases with no gene match: 5. CDR3 length equals 14 residues. The V gene's germline CDR1 is SNHLY and CDR2 FYNNEI. The part of the CDR3 DNA that was read is TGTGCCAGCAGTGAAGAACAGGGGTCCGACGAG. It is translated as CASSEEQGSDE. In full, the CDR3 reads CASSEEQGSDEQYF. Full variable domain (remainder filled in from reference TRBV2 and TRBJ2-7): EPEVTQTPSHQVTQMGQEVILRCVPISNHLYFYWYRQILGQKVEFLVSFYNNEISEKSEIFDDQFSVERPDGSNFTLKIRSTKLEDSAMYFCASSEEQGSDEQYFGPGTRLTVT.

Regarding this clone: The missing CDR3 end, 3 residues past where the read stops, is filled in from the germline J gene. The rearrangement links TRBV7-9 to TRBJ2-5, with 10 bases identical to TRBD1. Germline V gene lookup returns CDR1 SEHNR and CDR2 FQNEAQ (reference sequence). The CDR3 extends over 15 amino acids. Trimming cost V 5 bases and J 3 bases; bases outside gene matches: 6. CDR3 bases read: TGTGCCAGCAGCCACCGGACAGGGGGTAAAGAGACC. Encoded protein: CASSHRTGGKET. The entire CDR3 sequence reads CASSHRTGGKETQYF.

This clone was recorded a few times. This CDR3 reads CASSPSSVAKNIQYF. The CDR3 bases that were read are TGTGCCAGCAGCCCCAGTTCTGTAGCCAAAAACATT. This rearrangement joins TRBV7-2 to TRBJ2-4, with D uncertain. The read ends 3 residues shy of where the CDR3 ends; the end is completed using the germline J gene. Trimming removed 5 bases at V and 0 bases at J, with 11 bases between. The CDR3 is made up of 15 amino acids. Germline CDR1 and CDR2: SGHTA and FQGNSA.

As regards this clone: The CDR3 is cut off 3 residues early in the read; its end comes from the germline J gene. The chain couples TRBV7-3 to TRBJ1-2; a possible D gene is TRBD1 (5 bases). This CDR3 has 14 amino acids. The V gene's germline CDR1 is SGHTA and CDR2 FQGTGA. V was cut by 3 bases and J by 6 bases, with 14 bases left in between. The CDR3 bases that were read are TGTGCCAGCAGCTTGGGCAGGGATCCCAATGGC. Its translation is CASSLGRDPNG. The full CDR3 sequence reads CASSLGRDPNGYTF.

Regarding this clone: The read falls 3 residues short of the CDR3 end, and the missing part is taken from the germline J gene. This chain joins TRBV7-9 and TRBJ1-2, with TRBD1 identical over 8 bases. This CDR3 region has 15 residues. Germline values: CDR1 SEHNR, CDR2 FQNEAQ (reference sequence). After removal of 5 bases from V and 4 bases from J, the junction contained 9 bases not matched to a gene. The sequenced CDR3 bases are TGTGCCAGCAGCAATTCGGACAGGGTGTTCTATGGC. Translated, it gives CASSNSDRVFYG. The whole CDR3 is CASSNSDRVFYGYTF. Looking up the rest from reference TRBV7-9 and TRBJ1-2 gives the full variable domain: DTGVSQNPRHKITKRGQNVTFRCDPISEHNRLYWYRQTLGQGPEFLTYFQNEAQLEKSRLLSDRFSAERPKGSFSTLEIQRTEQGDSAMYLCASSNSDRVFYGYTFGSGTRLTVV.

Remarks on this clone: Read coverage stops 3 residues before the CDR3 terminus; the germline J gene supplies the remainder. The chain carries TRBV7-9 and TRBJ1-1; maybe TRBD1 (6 bases). V was clipped by 2 bases and J by 5 bases, with 15 bases between them. Germline V lookup: CDR1 SEHNR, CDR2 FQNEAQ (reference sequence). This CDR3 comprises 15 residues. CDR3 DNA, as far as it was read: TGTGCCAGCAGCTTAAGGGACATCGGTGGGACTGAA. Translated: CASSLRDIGGTE. The full CDR3 protein is CASSLRDIGGTEAFF.

There are a few counts of this clone. Coverage ceases 3 residues before the CDR3 finishes, and the germline J gene fills in the end. The J gene is TRBJ2-7, the V gene TRBV19; 13 bases line up with TRBD2. The CDR3 has 16 amino acids. The J segment lost 2 bases and the V segment lost 4 bases, leaving 5 bases of the junction unmatched. CDR1 and CDR2 from the germline V gene are LNHDA and SQIVND (reference sequence). Here the CDR3 reads CASSRALAGGTYEQYF. CDR3 DNA (partial): TGTGCCAGTAGTAGGGCACTAGCGGGAGGGACCTACGAG.

This clone showed up just a few times. The CDR3 spells CSARDPSGRGEQFF. The part of the CDR3 DNA that was read is TGCAGTGCTAGAGATCCTAGCGGGAGAGGTGAG. This chain uses TRBV20-1 with TRBJ2-1; 10 bases fit TRBD2. Read coverage stops 3 residues before the CDR3 terminus; the germline J gene supplies the remainder. The CDR3 totals 14 residues. Germline loops: CDR1 DFQATT, CDR2 SNEGSKA (reference sequence). V dropped 0 bases and J dropped 9; count of bases not matched to a gene: 5.

In this sample, this clone turned up a few times. The junction shows a germline mismatch at one end, possibly a read error. The CDR3 end falls 3 residues outside the read, so it is completed with the germline J gene. The gene calls are TRBV2 and TRBJ1-1; D is unresolved. Per the germline V gene, CDR1 is SNHLY and CDR2 is FYNNEI. The CDR3 consists of 13 residues. This chain's CDR3 is CASCDGRNTEAFF. The part of the CDR3 DNA that was read is TGTGCCAGCTGTGACGGTAGGAACACTGAA.

Regarding this clone: With the read ending 3 residues before the CDR3 end, the germline J gene is used to fill in that end. The chain employs TRBV5-1 and TRBJ2-7; D possibly corresponds to TRBD1 (6 bases). The germline gives CDR1 SGHRS, CDR2 YFSETQ. This CDR3 region has 14 residues. V lost 1 base, J lost 0 bases, and 8 bases lay in between. The CDR3 sequence: CASSLTGNSYEQYF. The part of the CDR3 DNA that was read is TGCGCCAGCAGCTTGACAGGGAACTCCTACGAG.

With respect to this clone: The sequence runs out 3 residues before the end of the CDR3; the remainder is reconstructed from the germline J gene. The rearrangement links TRBV6-2 or TRBV6-3 to TRBJ2-1; maybe TRBD2 (6 bases). Deletions cut 8 bases from V and 4 bases from J, with 12 bases between. Germline V gene lookup returns CDR1 MNHEY and CDR2 SVGEGT. The CDR3 sequence is 13 residues long. CDR3 amino acids: CASSPGLYNEQFF. The part of the CDR3 DNA that was read is TGTGCCAGCTCCCCGGGACTTTACAATGAG.

The sample holds a few counts of this clone. The CDR3 end is not reached by the read, which stops 3 residues before it; the germline J gene fills it in. Other DNA sequences in the sample encode the same CDR3. The chain has TRBV7-9 and TRBJ1-1; D uncertain. V lost 3 bases and J 0 bases, leaving 5 bases between the germline ends. CDR1 is SEHNR and CDR2 is FQNEAQ in the germline V gene (reference sequence). The CDR3 totals 13 residues. The DNA read from the CDR3 is TGTGCCAGCAGCTTCAATTTGAACACTGAA. Translation: CASSFNLNTE. The full-length CDR3 reads as CASSFNLNTEAFF. The whole variable domain, remainder taken from reference TRBV7-9 and TRBJ1-1, is DTGVSQNPRHKITKRGQNVTFRCDPISEHNRLYWYRQTLGQGPEFLTYFQNEAQLEKSRLLSDRFSAERPKGSFSTLEIQRTEQGDSAMYLCASSFNLNTEAFFGQGTRLTVV.

CDR3 amino acids: CASSFRWTRAYEQYF. CDR3 bases read: TGTGCCAGTAGTTTTCGCTGGACACGGGCCTACGAG. V usage is TRBV19 and J usage is TRBJ2-7, with a weak D call TRBD1 (5 bases). The CDR3 is cut off 3 residues early in the read; its end comes from the germline J gene. Trimming pared 5 bases from V and 2 bases from J, leaving 16 bases between. The CDR3 runs 15 residues. From germline, CDR1 is LNHDA and CDR2 SQIVND (reference sequence).

This clone was found a few times. The read terminates 3 residues before the CDR3 end, so the remaining end is supplied by the germline J gene. The chain is built from TRBV7-2 and TRBJ2-5; D not certain. From germline, CDR1 is SGHTA and CDR2 FQGNSA. The CDR3 is 13 residues long. Between the trimmed V and J ends, which lost 5 bases and 4 bases, there was a span of 11 bases. This chain's CDR3 is CASSRRTGETQYF. The sequenced part of the CDR3 DNA is TGTGCCAGCAGCCGAAGAACCGGAGAGACC.

This clone was counted a few times. The read halts 3 residues ahead of the CDR3 end, with the missing end drawn from the germline J gene. The V gene is TRBV30, the J gene TRBJ1-6; weak D call: TRBD1 (5 bases). The CDR3 runs 14 residues. Trimming stripped 2 bases from V and 8 bases from J, with 13 bases between. The V gene's germline CDR1 is GTSNPN and CDR2 SVGIG (reference sequence). This CDR3 is CAWSTRVGDSPLHF. Partial CDR3 DNA: TGTGCCTGGAGTACCCGGGTAGGGGATTCACCC.

This clone was seen a few times. The CDR3 extends 3 residues past the end of the read, so its final part is completed from the germline J gene. The chain employs TRBV2 and TRBJ2-1, with 8 bases lining up with TRBD2. After removal of 1 base from V and 9 bases from J, the junction contained 8 bases not matched to a gene. The CDR3 loop spans 15 amino acids. Germline V gives CDR1 SNHLY, CDR2 FYNNEI. CDR3 DNA, as far as it was read: TGTGCCAGCAGTGAAGGTAGCGGGATTTACTTTGAG. Encoded protein: CASSEGSGIYFE. The full CDR3 is CASSEGSGIYFEQFF.

The sequenced CDR3 bases are TGTGCCAGCGGGGGGGAGGGTTGGACAGATACG. Protein sequence: CASGGEGWTDT. The whole CDR3 reads CASGGEGWTDTQYF. The chain employs TRBV2 and TRBJ2-3; 7 bases are shared with TRBD2. The CDR3 end falls 3 residues outside the read, so it is completed with the germline J gene. The trim removed 8 bases at V and 3 bases at J, leaving 8 bases unmatched. Germline CDR1 reads SNHLY; CDR2 reads FYNNEI. The CDR3 spans 14 residues.

This clone was seen a few times. The read terminates 3 residues before the CDR3 end, so the remaining end is supplied by the germline J gene. This chain uses TRBV7-9 with TRBJ2-7; the D gene is possibly TRBD1 (6 bases). Germline V lookup: CDR1 SEHNR, CDR2 FQNEAQ (reference sequence). The length of the CDR3 is 13 residues. V dropped 2 bases and J dropped 5 bases, with 10 bases sitting between them. This chain's CDR3 is CASSLFGGHEQYF. The sequenced CDR3 bases are TGTGCCAGCAGCTTATTTGGGGGCCACGAG.

This clone was recorded a few times. Read coverage stops 3 residues before the CDR3 terminus; the germline J gene supplies the remainder. V is TRBV18 and J is TRBJ1-1; D unresolved. Germline CDR1 reads KGHSH; CDR2 reads LQKENI. Trimming stripped 2 bases from V and 0 bases from J, with 10 bases between. The CDR3 contains 15 residues. The DNA read from the CDR3 is TGTGCCAGCTCACCAAGTCTTCCGGTGAACACTGAA. Amino acid sequence: CASSPSLPVNTE. The full CDR3 protein reads CASSPSLPVNTEAFF.

This clone was seen many times. Read coverage stops 3 residues before the CDR3 terminus; the germline J gene supplies the remainder. V is TRBV20-1 and J is TRBJ1-5; D ambiguous. CDR1 is DFQATT, CDR2 SNEGSKA, per germline (reference sequence). This CDR3 has 17 amino acids. V was cut by 0 bases and J by 2 bases, with 17 bases left in between. The DNA read from the CDR3 is TGCAGTGCTAGAGATAAGTCCAAAGAAGGTCGCAATCAGCCC. Translation: CSARDKSKEGRNQP. The whole CDR3 protein is CSARDKSKEGRNQPQHF.

This clone was counted many times. The read is 3 residues too short to cover the CDR3 end, so that end is filled in from the germline J gene. The rearrangement uses TRBV7-3 and TRBJ2-1, with D possibly matching TRBD1 (5 bases). Germline CDR1 and CDR2: SGHTA and FQGTGA. Trimming stripped 2 bases from V and 4 bases from J, with 15 bases between. This CDR3 spans 16 amino acids. CDR3 sequence reads: CASSLDRRYTYNEQFF. Incomplete CDR3 DNA: TGTGCCAGCAGCTTAGACAGAAGATACACATACAATGAG.

Details on this clone: The CDR3 end is not reached by the read, which stops 3 residues before it; the germline J gene fills it in. V usage is TRBV7-2 and J usage is TRBJ1-5; no clear D. Germline CDR1 is SGHTA and CDR2 is FQGNSA. CDR3 length equals 13 residues. V shed 3 bases and J shed 3 bases, with 6 bases lying between them. The part of the CDR3 DNA that was read is TGTGCCAGCAGCTTTTCAAACAATCAGCCC. Its protein is CASSFSNNQP. The whole CDR3 protein is CASSFSNNQPQHF.

This clone was seen a handful of times. Sequencing ends 3 residues short of the CDR3 end; the germline J gene provides the rest. The chain is built from TRBV7-2 and TRBJ2-7; 10 nucleotides agree with TRBD1. The germline CDR1 and CDR2 sequences are SGHTA and FQGNSA. This CDR3 has 14 amino acids. J lost 4 bases, V lost 7 bases, and 7 bases had no gene match. The CDR3 protein is CASTRDRGLYEQYF. The CDR3 bases that were read are TGTGCCAGCACCAGGGACAGGGGACTTTACGAG.

This clone appeared a few times. Sequencing ends 3 residues short of the CDR3 end; the germline J gene provides the rest. The chain links TRBV20-1 to TRBJ2-5, with 7 nucleotides matching TRBD1. The ends lost 4 bases at V and 4 bases at J; junction bases unmatched: 12. CDR3 length: 15 residues. CDR1 is DFQATT and CDR2 is SNEGSKA in the germline V gene (reference sequence). The sequenced CDR3 bases are TGCAGTGCTACAAACACAGGGGATATAGGAGAGACC. Its protein product is CSATNTGDIGET. The complete CDR3 reads CSATNTGDIGETQYF.

This clone occurred a few times. CDR3 DNA, as far as it was read: TGTGCCAGTAGTTCCGGGACTTCCCTAAACGTTCGCGAG. It codes for CASSSGTSLNVRE. The complete CDR3 sequence is CASSSGTSLNVREQYF. The chain is built from TRBV19 and TRBJ2-7, with a tentative D call TRBD2 (6 bases). Read data end 3 residues before the CDR3 end; the end is taken from the germline J gene. This CDR3 has 16 amino acids. V was clipped by 5 bases and J by 6 bases, with 23 bases between them. The V gene's germline CDR1 is LNHDA and CDR2 SQIVND (reference sequence).

This clone was counted ten times or more. The sequenced fragment ends 3 residues before the CDR3 boundary, so the rest is inferred from the germline J gene. The chain uses TRBV12-3 or TRBV12-4 and TRBJ2-3, with D perhaps TRBD1 (6 bases). The CDR3 length is 17 residues. V lost 3 bases and J 4 bases, leaving 20 bases between the germline ends. The covered CDR3 bases are TGTGCCAGCAGTTTGGTGTGGGCAGGGGCCGTGCCAGATACG. This encodes CASSLVWAGAVPDT. In full, the CDR3 reads CASSLVWAGAVPDTQYF.

In this sample, this clone turned up a few times. The CDR3 goes on 3 residues after the read ends, and that part is filled in from the germline J gene. The V call is TRBV7-3, the J call TRBJ1-1; no clear D. Germline V gene lookup returns CDR1 SGHTA and CDR2 FQGTGA. The CDR3 has 15 residues. The V end lost 1 base, the J end lost 3 bases, and 12 bases lay between the germline ends. The covered CDR3 bases are TGTGCCAGCAGCTTAAGAGACATCGGAGACACTGAA. This gives the protein CASSLRDIGDTE. In full, the CDR3 is CASSLRDIGDTEAFF.

Concerning this clone: The read gets to within 3 residues of the CDR3 end, and the germline J gene fills in the rest. The V gene is TRBV19, the J gene TRBJ2-5; 14 bases are shared with TRBD2. The germline gives CDR1 LNHDA, CDR2 SQIVND (reference sequence). Losses at the gene ends were 7 bases for V and 3 bases for J; bases not matched to a gene: 19. The CDR3 length is 20 residues. The CDR3 DNA, read in part, is TGTGCCAGTACTTCCGGCCCAACCCCTTGGGGACTAGCGGGAGAAGAGACC. It codes for CASTSGPTPWGLAGEET. In full, the CDR3 reads CASTSGPTPWGLAGEETQYF.